This TCR beta chain was observed in a study of T-cell memory formation after mild COVID-19. About this clonotype itself: What it binds is unknown.

Study-wide points: Pre-infection memory showed some responding clones, and this suggested that cross-reactive memory joined. Those CD4+ clones that contracted were mainly in CM and EM (CD8+ ones in EMRA).

TCRdb passed the 5' RACE reads through MiXCR, listing each CDR3 protein once. The sample shows 85,000 to 130,000 distinct CDR3 sequences, approximately 17% of them seen only once. The germline V gene has CDR1 MGHRA and CDR2 YSYEKL. The CDR3 is made up of 13 amino acids. V lost 3 bases and J 4 bases, leaving 7 bases between the germline ends. The sample comprised PBMCs or a T cell subset sorted from them (not recorded which). The sequence was obtained from an adult woman who had mild COVID-19 (a few samples of this study predate the infection). Cell type and time point are not known. This chain joins TRBV4-1 and TRBJ1-5; D is unresolved. DNA of the CDR3: TGCGCCAGCAGCCAGGCGGTGAATCAGCCCCAGCATTTT. Amino acids: CASSQAVNQPQHF.